This T cell receptor (beta chain) derives from a study of OX40 agonist ivuxolimab in advanced cancers. The wider study: In this cohort, patients received ivuxolimab, an agonistic anti-OX40 (CD134) antibody.

Clones were read by immunoSEQ multiplex PCR, and TCRdb kept only the in-frame ones, dropping some. The sample yields roughly 63,000 clones, about 88% seen once. The cohort excluded patients with autoimmune disease history or systemic immunosuppression. Germline CDR1 and CDR2: SGHDT and YYEEEE. Trimming took 3 bases from V and 0 from J, leaving 5 bases between them. The CDR3 has 13 amino acids. The sequence derives from an adult with an advanced solid tumor such as melanoma, head and neck, liver or kidney cancer. The source was CD4+ or CD8+ T cells sorted from blood, collected in a trial of the OX40 agonist ivuxolimab. This chain uses TRBV5-6 with TRBJ2-3; no clear D gene. CDR3 sequence: CASSYASTDTQYF. The CDR3 nucleotides are TGTGCCAGCAGCTATGCTAGCACAGATACGCAGTATTTT. The full variable domain, with the rest looked up from reference TRBV5-6 and TRBJ2-3, is DAGVTQSPTHLIKTRGQQVTLRCSPKSGHDTVSWYQQALGQGPQFIFQYYEEEERQRGNFPDRFSGHQFPNYSSELNVNALLLGDSALYLCASSYASTDTQYFGPGTRLTVL.